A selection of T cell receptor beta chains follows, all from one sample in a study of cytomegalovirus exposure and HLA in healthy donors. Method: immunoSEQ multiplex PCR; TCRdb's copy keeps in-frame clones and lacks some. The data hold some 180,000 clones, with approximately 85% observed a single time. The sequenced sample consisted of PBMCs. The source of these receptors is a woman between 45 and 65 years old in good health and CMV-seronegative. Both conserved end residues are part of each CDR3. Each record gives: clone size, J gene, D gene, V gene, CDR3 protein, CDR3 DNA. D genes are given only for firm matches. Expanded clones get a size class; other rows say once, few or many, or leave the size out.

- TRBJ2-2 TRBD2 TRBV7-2 CASSLVSRLAGTGELFF TGTGCCAGCAGCTTAGTTAGTCGACTAGCGGGGACCGGGGAGCTGTTTTTT
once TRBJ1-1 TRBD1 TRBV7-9 CASSRDRVFTEAFF TGTGCCAGCAGCCGGGACAGGGTGTTCACTGAAGCTTTCTTT
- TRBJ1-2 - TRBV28 CAIGRGYTF TGTGCCATCGGGAGGGGCTACACCTTC
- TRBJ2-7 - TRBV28 CASGFQGGMIEQYF TGTGCCTCCGGGTTCCAGGGGGGAATGATCGAGCAGTACTTC
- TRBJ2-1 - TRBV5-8 CASSLWSSGNNEQFF TGTGCCAGCAGCTTGTGGAGTAGCGGTAACAATGAGCAGTTCTTC
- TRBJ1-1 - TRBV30 CAWSEQGLTEAFF TGTGCCTGGAGTGAACAGGGTCTCACTGAAGCTTTCTTT
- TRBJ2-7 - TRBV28 CASSFEIQGGEQYF TGTGCCAGCAGTTTTGAGATCCAGGGGGGCGAGCAGTACTTC
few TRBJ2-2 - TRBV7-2 CASSFRRDTGELFF TGTGCCAGCAGCTTCAGGCGGGACACCGGGGAGCTGTTTTTT
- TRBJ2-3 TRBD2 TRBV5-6 CASSLGTSGMRYF TGTGCCAGCAGCTTGGGGACTAGCGGGATGCGGTATTTT
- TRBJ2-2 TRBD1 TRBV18 CASSLGQGMDGELFF TGTGCCAGCTCACTGGGACAGGGGATGGACGGGGAGCTGTTTTTT
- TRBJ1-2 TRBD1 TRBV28 CASSLRGRSYGYTF TGTGCCAGCAGTTTAAGGGGGCGCAGCTATGGCTACACCTTC
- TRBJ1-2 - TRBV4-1 CASSQDIGPKYGYTF TGCGCCAGCAGCCAAGATATTGGGCCCAAATATGGCTACACCTTC
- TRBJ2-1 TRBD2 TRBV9 CASSVLAGSYNEQFF TGTGCCAGCAGCGTTTTAGCGGGCTCCTACAATGAGCAGTTCTTC
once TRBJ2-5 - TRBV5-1 CASSLNPKGQGLETQYF TGCGCCAGCAGCCTAAACCCCAAGGGGCAGGGGCTGGAGACCCAGTACTTC
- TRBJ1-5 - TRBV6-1 CASSERGGYSNQPQHF TGTGCCAGCAGTGAAAGGGGGGGCTATAGCAATCAGCCCCAGCATTTT
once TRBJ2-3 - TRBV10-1 CASSSGGNTDTQYF TGCGCCAGCAGTTCCGGGGGTAACACAGATACGCAGTATTTT
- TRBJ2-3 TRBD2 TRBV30 CACPRGGATDTQYF TGTGCCTGTCCCCGGGGGGGGGCCACAGATACGCAGTATTTT
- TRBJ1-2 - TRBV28 CASTPGGAYGYTF TGTGCCAGCACCCCCGGGGGGGCCTATGGCTACACCTTC
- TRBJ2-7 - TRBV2 CASSEQALYEQYF TGTGCCAGCAGTGAACAAGCACTCTACGAGCAGTACTTC
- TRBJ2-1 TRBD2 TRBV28 CASSRPGVAGDEQFF TGTGCCAGCAGCAGACCGGGGGTAGCGGGAGATGAGCAGTTCTTC
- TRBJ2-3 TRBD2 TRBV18 CANSTRTSGRDTQYF TGTGCCAACTCTACGAGGACTAGCGGTCGGGATACGCAGTATTTT
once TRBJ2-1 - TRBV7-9 CASSLQERMEQFF TGTGCCAGCAGCTTACAAGAGCGGATGGAGCAGTTCTTC
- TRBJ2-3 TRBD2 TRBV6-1 CASSGLAGGIRSTDTQYF TGTGCCAGCAGTGGACTAGCGGGAGGCATCCGAAGCACAGATACGCAGTATTTT
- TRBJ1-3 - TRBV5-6 CASSLLGVGNTIYF TGTGCCAGCAGCTTGTTAGGGGTTGGAAACACCATATATTTT
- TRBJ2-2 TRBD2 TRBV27 CASSPVGEGLIDGELFF TGTGCCAGCAGTCCCGTGGGGGAGGGCCTTATCGACGGGGAGCTGTTTTTT
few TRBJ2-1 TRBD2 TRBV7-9 CASSRGGEGLNEQFF TGTGCCAGCAGCCGGGGGGGGGAGGGCTTGAATGAGCAGTTCTTC
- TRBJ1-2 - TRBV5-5 CASSSASIRHNYGYTF TGTGCCAGCAGTTCTGCCTCAATCAGACATAACTATGGCTACACCTTC
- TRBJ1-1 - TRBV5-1 CASSLTGRTEAFF TGCGCCAGCAGCTTGACAGGGCGCACTGAAGCTTTCTTT
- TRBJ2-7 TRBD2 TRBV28 CASSSHREGAYEQYF TGTGCCAGCAGTTCTCATCGGGAGGGGGCCTACGAGCAGTACTTC
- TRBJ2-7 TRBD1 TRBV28 CASPPGQGILGESYEQYF TGTGCCAGCCCTCCGGGACAGGGGATATTAGGGGAAAGTTACGAGCAGTACTTC
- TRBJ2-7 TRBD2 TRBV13 CASSPRTSGSQYEQYF TGTGCCAGCAGCCCAAGGACTAGCGGGAGTCAGTACGAGCAGTACTTC
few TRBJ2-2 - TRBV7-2 CASSGLLGSTGELFF TGTGCCAGCAGCGGATTACTAGGTTCGACCGGGGAGCTGTTTTTT